This TCR beta chain was obtained from a study of T cell responses to AZD1222 COVID-19 vaccine. Overall study results and limits: It should be noted that donors were predominantly white British and more often female, and clonal diversity was possibly underestimated. Spike-specific TCR repertoires showed rising breadth and depth after two AZD1222 doses. Baseline seropositivity occurred in only a handful of AZD1222 recipients.

As for this clone: The antigen remains undetermined.

Some second doses came at about 4 weeks and others at about 12 weeks; these were pooled. This table comes from immunoSEQ multiplex PCR, and its TCRdb copy is limited to in-frame clones, with some not included. This sample has some 190,000 clones, with over 90% found just once. V dropped 5 bases and J dropped 2; count of bases not matched to a gene: 7. The CDR3 has 16 residues. From germline, CDR1 is LNHDA and CDR2 SQIVND (reference sequence). The TCR sequence derives from an adult who received the AZD1222 COVID-19 vaccine. J is TRBJ2-7 and V is TRBV19; 12 positions agree with TRBD2. The sequencing used peripheral blood, collected 28 days after the second AZD1222 dose. CDR3 nucleotide sequence: TGTGCCAGTAGTCCTAGGACTAGCGGGATTACCTACGAGCAGTACTTC. It specifies CASSPRTSGITYEQYF.